Below are 2 T cell receptor beta chains sequenced from a single sample in a study of glioma-infiltrating T cells. Amplification of TCR alpha and beta CDR3 regions from RNA used iRepertoire nested multiplex PCR. TCRdb redid the calling of the multiplex PCR reads with MiXCR, one entry per CDR3 protein. This repertoire shows approximately 120,000 distinct CDR3 sequences, 25% to 30% found once; its top ten account for 35%. Sequenced sample: glioma tissue, nonneoplastic brain tissue, or PBMCs (not recorded which). These receptors were obtained from a human donor with low-grade glioma or glioblastoma, undergoing nonglioma brain surgery, or in good health (not recorded which).

Details on this clonotype: A read error may be the cause here, since a much bigger clone is one base away. CDR3 sequence: CASSCGFGGSDKNIQYF. The CDR3 nucleotides read TGTGCCAGCAGTTGCGGATTCGGAGGTTCGGACAAAAACATTCAGTACTTC. This rearrangement joins TRBV6-5 to TRBJ2-4; TRBD2 might be the D (5 bases). Germline CDR1 reads MNHEY; CDR2 reads SVGAGI. This CDR3 comprises 17 residues. With 4 bases removed from V and 3 bases from J, the gap between germline ends came to 19 bases.

This clonotype was recorded many times. The chain employs TRBV2 and TRBJ1-2; D possibly corresponds to TRBD1 (5 bases). V was shortened by 4 bases and J by 3 bases, with 9 bases between the two germline ends. CDR1 is SNHLY and CDR2 is FYNNEI in the germline V gene. The length of the CDR3 is 13 residues. CDR3 in amino acids: CASSGQLYYGYTF. In DNA, the CDR3 is TGTGCCAGCAGTGGACAGCTTTACTATGGCTACACCTTC.